One and the same sample provided the 20 T cell receptor beta chains below, sequenced in a study of OX40 agonist ivuxolimab in advanced cancers. The assay was immunoSEQ multiplex PCR, and TCRdb's table has in-frame clones only and misses some. The table lists tens of thousands of clones, roughly 84% of them singletons. Here the sequenced sample was CD4+ or CD8+ T cells sorted from blood, taken in a trial of the OX40 agonist ivuxolimab. These TCRs come from an adult with an advanced solid tumor such as melanoma, head and neck, liver or kidney cancer.

The chain links TRBV5-6 to TRBJ2-7, with TRBD1 identical over 7 bases. V lost 0 bases, J lost 3 bases, and 3 bases stayed unmatched. The CDR3 has 14 amino acids. Germline V gene sequence: CDR1 SGHDT, CDR2 YYEEEE. The CDR3 bases are TGTGCCAGCAGCTTGGGGTCAGGGGGCTACGAGCAGTACTTC. As protein: CASSLGSGGYEQYF.

This rearrangement joins TRBV5-1 to TRBJ2-3; the match to TRBD1 covers 9 bases. Germline values: CDR1 SGHRS, CDR2 YFSETQ. The CDR3 contains 14 residues. The junction had 4 bases not matched to a gene; V was cut back by 5 bases and J by 3 bases. CDR3 amino acids: CASSMGTGTDTQYF. The CDR3 DNA reads TGCGCCAGCAGTATGGGGACAGGGACAGATACGCAGTATTTT.

This chain's CDR3 is CASSPGPPPGTGELFF. CDR3 nucleotide sequence: TGTGCCAGCTCACCGGGGCCGCCCCCGGGTACCGGGGAGCTGTTTTTT. This rearrangement joins TRBV18 to TRBJ2-2; possible D gene TRBD1, 5 bases. CDR1 and CDR2 (germline): KGHSH, LQKENI. Trimming took 3 bases from V and 5 from J, leaving 16 bases between them. The CDR3 spans 16 residues.

The chain has TRBV28 and TRBJ2-7; 7 bases map to TRBD1. The V and J ends lost 2 bases and 2 bases, in that order; junction bases with no gene match: 9. Germline assignment: CDR1 MDHEN and CDR2 SYDVKM. CDR3 length: 16 amino acids. CDR3 protein: CASSLGGGTAPYEQYF. DNA for the CDR3: TGTGCCAGCAGTTTAGGGGGTGGGACAGCTCCCTACGAGCAGTACTTC.

This clone was detected only a few times. The V call is TRBV19, the J call TRBJ1-3; TRBD1 matches 9 bases. Germline values: CDR1 LNHDA, CDR2 SQIVND (reference sequence). After removal of 5 bases from V and 0 bases from J, the junction contained 11 bases not matched to a gene. This CDR3 comprises 18 residues. DNA of the CDR3: TGTGCCAGTAGTCCGGACAGGGGCCTATTTCTCTCTGGAAACACCATATATTTT. Its translation: CASSPDRGLFLSGNTIYF.

This chain links TRBV11-2 with TRBJ2-1; D is possibly TRBD2 (5 bases). This CDR3 comprises 16 residues. Trimming removed 6 bases from V and 5 bases from J, with 20 bases in between. The V gene's germline CDR1 is SGHAT and CDR2 FQNNGV. The CDR3: CASRLGLGGRHNEQFF. Here the CDR3 DNA reads TGTGCCAGCAGACTAGGACTGGGCGGACGTCACAATGAGCAGTTCTTC.

The genes are TRBV19 and TRBJ2-5, with D maybe TRBD1 (5 bases). The J call may not be correct, given that the DNA end is closer to TRBJ2-7. Germline-derived CDR1 and CDR2 are LNHDA and SQIVND (reference sequence). The CDR3 extends over 17 amino acids. In nucleotides, the CDR3 is TGTGCCAGTAGTATTTCCTCCTTCTGGGGCTCCAACTACGAGCAGTACTTC. Amino acids: CASSISSFWGSNYEQYF.

The chain couples TRBV7-2 to TRBJ1-3, with no clear D. The germline gives CDR1 SGHTA, CDR2 FQGNSA. The CDR3 length is 14 residues. Trimming stripped 0 bases from V and 3 bases from J, with 6 bases between. The CDR3 DNA sequence: TGTGCCAGCAGCTTAGCCCATGTTGGAAACACCATATATTTT. Protein product: CASSLAHVGNTIYF.

V is TRBV30 and J is TRBJ1-5; possible D gene TRBD1, 6 bases. Germline CDR1 reads GTSNPN; CDR2 reads SVGIG (reference sequence). This CDR3 region has 14 residues. Trimming stripped 3 bases from V and 4 bases from J, with 13 bases between. CDR3 sequence (DNA): TGTGCCTGGAGCACCGGGACACAAAATCAGCCCCAGCATTTT. Amino acids: CAWSTGTQNQPQHF.

V and J are TRBV11-2 and TRBJ2-2; the D is unclear. V was shortened by 0 bases and J by 8 bases, with 13 bases between the two germline ends. CDR3 size: 15 residues. Germline CDR1 SGHAT, CDR2 FQNNGV. The CDR3 loop reads CASSLERRLGGELFF. Written as DNA, the CDR3 is TGTGCCAGCAGCTTAGAGCGCAGGCTCGGGGGGGAGCTGTTTTTT. Full variable domain (missing parts from reference TRBV11-2 and TRBJ2-2): EAGVAQSPRYKIIEKRQSVAFWCNPISGHATLYWYQQILGQGPKLLIQFQNNGVVDDSQLPKDRFSAERLKGVDSTLKIQPAKLEDSAVYLCASSLERRLGGELFFGEGSRLTVL.

The chain uses TRBV30 and TRBJ2-5; 8 nucleotides line up with TRBD1. Per germline, CDR1 GTSNPN and CDR2 SVGIG (reference sequence). The ends lost 0 bases at V and 4 bases at J; junction bases unmatched: 7. This CDR3 is built from 15 residues. The CDR3 nucleotides are TGTGCCTGGAGTGTACCCGAGACAGGGGTAGAGACCCAGTACTTC. It encodes CAWSVPETGVETQYF. Variable domain in full (rest from reference TRBV30 and TRBJ2-5): SQTIHQWPATLVQPVGSPLSLECTVEGTSNPNLYWYRQAAGRGLQLLFYSVGIGQISSEVPQNLSASRPQDRQFILSSKKLLLSDSGFYLCAWSVPETGVETQYFGPGTRLLVL.

V is TRBV7-9 and J is TRBJ2-3, with TRBD2 matching over 12 bases. Trimming at V came to 5 bases and at J to 6 bases, leaving 12 bases not matched to a gene. The CDR3 runs 17 residues. Germline loops: CDR1 SEHNR, CDR2 FQNEAQ (reference sequence). CDR3 residues: CASSAPLAGGSVDTQYF. CDR3 coding DNA: TGTGCCAGCAGCGCACCACTAGCGGGAGGAAGTGTCGATACGCAGTATTTT.

This clone was observed a few times. The V call is TRBV7-8, the J call TRBJ2-1; 12 positions agree with TRBD2. The germline CDR1 and CDR2 sequences are SGHVS and FQNEAQ. The trim removed 8 bases at V and 8 bases at J, leaving 7 bases unmatched. The CDR3 contains 14 residues. CDR3 protein: CASRLAGGPYEQFF. The CDR3 DNA reads as TGTGCCAGCCGGCTAGCGGGAGGGCCCTATGAGCAGTTCTTC.

The count of this clone is one. The genes are TRBV27 and TRBJ2-7; TRBD2 matches at 7 bases. V trimming: 5 bases; J trimming: 5 bases; junction bases outside the gene matches: 15. This CDR3 has 16 residues. Germline V gene sequence: CDR1 MNHEY, CDR2 SMNVEV (reference sequence). CDR3 in amino acids: CASSITRGLVVNEQYF. CDR3 nucleotide sequence: TGTGCCAGCAGTATCACCCGAGGACTAGTCGTGAACGAGCAGTACTTC.

The chain combines TRBV7-3 with TRBJ2-1; tentatively, D is TRBD1 (6 bases). The V end lost 2 bases, the J end lost 7 bases, and 15 bases lay between the germline ends. Germline V lookup: CDR1 SGHTA, CDR2 FQGTGA. The CDR3 spans 15 residues. CDR3 protein: CASSLSGTLRNEQFF. CDR3 coding DNA: TGTGCCAGCAGCTTATCCGGGACACTTAGAAATGAGCAGTTCTTC.

This clone was seen just once. J is TRBJ1-4 and V is TRBV7-9, with 8 positions matching TRBD1. The CDR3 has 16 residues. Germline V CDR1 and CDR2: SEHNR, FQNEAQ (reference sequence). V was clipped by 6 bases and J by 5 bases; unmatched bases: 11. The CDR3 bases are TGTGCCAGCAGTATCAGCAGGGACAGGAAGAATGAAAAACTGTTTTTT. Translation: CASSISRDRKNEKLFF.

As concerns this clone: Other DNA sequences in the same sample also yield this CDR3. The chain recombines TRBV19 with TRBJ1-1, with D perhaps matching TRBD1 (5 bases). This CDR3 has 13 amino acids. Germline CDR1 reads LNHDA; CDR2 reads SQIVND (reference sequence). Trimming shortened V by 1 base and J by 4 bases, and 7 bases separated the two germline ends. The CDR3 DNA reads as TGTGCCAGTAGTATAGTGGGGGGCACTGAAGCTTTCTTT. It specifies CASSIVGGTEAFF.

V usage is TRBV4-3 and J usage is TRBJ1-2, with D hard to call. Trimming took 4 bases from V and 3 from J, leaving 12 bases between them. Germline assignment: CDR1 LGHNA and CDR2 YSLEER. The CDR3 spans 14 residues. This chain's CDR3 is CASSRSLFDYGYTF. The CDR3 nucleotides are TGCGCCAGCAGCCGCAGCCTGTTTGACTATGGCTACACCTTC.

This clone was picked up one time. The chain links TRBV5-1 to TRBJ2-1; D is unresolved. Germline values: CDR1 SGHRS, CDR2 YFSETQ. Trimming stripped 0 bases from V and 9 bases from J, with 4 bases between. This CDR3 spans 11 amino acids. In DNA form, the CDR3 reads TGCGCCAGCAGCTTGGACGGTGAGCAGTTCTTC. Protein product: CASSLDGEQFF.

The chain links TRBV9 to TRBJ2-7; D is tentatively TRBD1 or TRBD2 (5 bases each). V lost 3 bases and J 2 bases, leaving 15 bases between the germline ends. The CDR3 covers 15 residues. Germline CDR1 SGDLS, CDR2 YYNGEE. The CDR3 here is CASSATGTHTYEQYF. The CDR3 DNA reads TGTGCCAGCAGCGCCACCGGGACCCACACCTACGAGCAGTACTTC. The entire variable domain, with the rest obtained from reference TRBV9 and TRBJ2-7, is as follows: DSGVTQTPKHLITATGQRVTLRCSPRSGDLSVYWYQQSLDQGLQFLIQYYNGEERAKGNILERFSAQQFPDLHSELNLSSLELGDSALYFCASSATGTHTYEQYFGPGTRLTVT.